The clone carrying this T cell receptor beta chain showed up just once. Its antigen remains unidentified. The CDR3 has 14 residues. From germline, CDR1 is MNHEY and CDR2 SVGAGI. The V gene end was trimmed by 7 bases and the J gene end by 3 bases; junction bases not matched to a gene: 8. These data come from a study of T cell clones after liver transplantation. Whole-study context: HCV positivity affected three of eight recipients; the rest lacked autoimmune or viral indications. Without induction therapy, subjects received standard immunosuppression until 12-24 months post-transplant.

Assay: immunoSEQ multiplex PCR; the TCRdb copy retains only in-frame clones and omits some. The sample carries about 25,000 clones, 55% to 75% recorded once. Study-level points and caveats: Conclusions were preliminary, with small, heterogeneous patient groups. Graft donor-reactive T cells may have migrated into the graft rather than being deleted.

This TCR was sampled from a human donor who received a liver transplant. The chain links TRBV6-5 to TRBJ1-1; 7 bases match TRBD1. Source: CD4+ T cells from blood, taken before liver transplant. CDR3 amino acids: CASIKTGRDTEAFF. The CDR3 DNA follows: TGTGCCAGCATCAAGACAGGGCGAGACACTGAAGCTTTCTTT.